These 20 T cell receptor beta chains share one sample of origin, sequenced in a study of shared clonotypes between healthy human individuals. The naive CD8 fraction comprised CD45RO-negative cells positively selected for CCR7 and excluded terminally differentiated effector memory CD45RA+ cells. Using immunoSEQ multiplex PCR, the repertoire was profiled, and TCRdb retains in-frame clones only, with some absent. The sample carries about 2.1 million clones, 80% to 95% recorded once. The sample was naive CD8+ T cells from PBMCs. The receptors were sampled from a man aged 18 to 30 in good health. Some clones in this sample may be carry-over from other donors' samples.

As regards this clone: Other DNA sequences of this sample code for an identical CDR3. The chain combines TRBV25-1 with TRBJ2-7, with 8 bases matching TRBD2. With 3 bases clipped from V and 2 bases from J, the junction kept 3 bases outside the gene matches. This CDR3 has 14 residues. Looked up from germline, CDR1 is MGHDK and CDR2 is SYGVNS. The CDR3 DNA reads as TGTGCCAGCAGTGAGAGCGGGGGAACCTACGAGCAGTACTTC. It is translated as CASSESGGTYEQYF.

The chain is built from TRBV27 and TRBJ2-1; 7 nucleotides agree with TRBD1. V was pared by 5 bases and J by 2 bases, with 12 bases of the junction left unmatched. The CDR3 has 17 residues. Per the germline V gene, CDR1 is MNHEY and CDR2 is SMNVEV (reference sequence). The CDR3 bases are TGTGCCAGCAGTCAGCTAACCGTACAGGGGCCCTACAATGAGCAGTTCTTC. Translation: CASSQLTVQGPYNEQFF.

The rearrangement links TRBV27 to TRBJ2-2; 8 nucleotides match TRBD2. CDR1 is MNHEY, CDR2 SMNVEV, per germline (reference sequence). V shed 10 bases, J shed 6 bases, and the junction held 10 bases outside the gene matches. The CDR3 length is 14 residues. As DNA, the CDR3 is TGTGCCACCAAGTCAGCGGGAGTCGCCGGGGAGCTGTTTTTT. As protein: CATKSAGVAGELFF.

The chain couples TRBV28 to TRBJ1-4, with D hard to call. V was pared by 10 bases and J by 0 bases, with 6 bases between. Germline V gene sequence: CDR1 MDHEN, CDR2 SYDVKM. CDR3 length equals 12 residues. The CDR3 DNA reads as TGTGCCACCCTTGCAACTAATGAAAAACTGTTTTTT. Translating it yields CATLATNEKLFF.

The chain uses TRBV4-3 and TRBJ2-3, with 9 positions matching TRBD2. The CDR3 consists of 22 residues. V was clipped by 3 bases and J by 1 base; unmatched bases: 23. CDR1 is LGHNA, CDR2 YSLEER, per germline. Here the CDR3 reads CASSHTLGSLAGRALRTDTQYF. In DNA, the CDR3 is TGCGCCAGCAGCCACACATTAGGAAGCCTAGCGGGGAGGGCCCTCCGCACAGATACGCAGTATTTT.

This chain connects TRBV13 to TRBJ2-7, with 7 positions matching TRBD2. V lost 1 base, J lost 7 bases, and 10 bases stayed unmatched. Germline V gene data show CDR1 as PRHDT and CDR2 as FYEKMQ (reference sequence). The CDR3 has 15 residues. The CDR3 sequence is CASSLEAGASGEQYF. The CDR3 nucleotides are TGTGCCAGCAGCTTAGAGGCGGGAGCAAGTGGAGAGCAGTACTTC. Drawing the rest from reference TRBV13 and TRBJ2-7, the complete variable domain is AAGVIQSPRHLIKEKRETATLKCYPIPRHDTVYWYQQGPGQDPQFLISFYEKMQSDKGSIPDRFSAQQFSDYHSELNMSSLELGDSALYFCASSLEAGASGEQYFGPGTRLTVT.

This rearrangement joins TRBV30 to TRBJ1-1, with D possibly TRBD1 on 5 matching bases. Trimming took off 2 bases at V and 7 bases at J, with 23 bases between the two ends. This CDR3 has 16 amino acids. Germline V lookup: CDR1 GTSNPN, CDR2 SVGIG (reference sequence). The CDR3 DNA is TGTGCCTGGAGTAACGAGTATGTCCAGGTGGGACTTGAAGCTTTCTTT. This encodes CAWSNEYVQVGLEAFF. The full variable domain, completed using reference TRBV30 and TRBJ1-1, is SQTIHQWPATLVQPVGSPLSLECTVEGTSNPNLYWYRQAAGRGLQLLFYSVGIGQISSEVPQNLSASRPQDRQFILSSKKLLLSDSGFYLCAWSNEYVQVGLEAFFGQGTRLTVV.

The chain links TRBV15 to TRBJ2-1; D unresolved. V was cut by 2 bases and J by 8 bases, with 16 bases left in between. CDR1 LNHNV and CDR2 YYDKDF come from the germline V gene (reference sequence). This CDR3 region has 15 residues. The DNA for the CDR3 is TGTGCCACCAGCAGATCCCACCTGGAGAACCATGAGCAGTTCTTC. Amino acid sequence: CATSRSHLENHEQFF.

The CDR3 DNA reads as TGTGCCAGCAGTTTATCTTTCGGTCGGGGACCGGAGGTCATGAACACTGAAGCTTTCTTT. It is translated as CASSLSFGRGPEVMNTEAFF. The chain recombines TRBV27 with TRBJ1-1; D may be TRBD1 (5 bases). The germline V and J ends were trimmed by 0 bases and 0 bases, with 23 bases remaining between them. Germline V gene lookup returns CDR1 MNHEY and CDR2 SMNVEV (reference sequence). This CDR3 spans 20 amino acids.

This clone was observed a single time. At the DNA level, this CDR3 is encoded by other sequences in the same sample as well. The CDR3 DNA reads as TGTGCCAGCAGTTTTGGTGGCACTGAAGCTTTCTTT. Protein product: CASSFGGTEAFF. This chain joins TRBV28 and TRBJ1-1; no reliable D call. V was shortened by 3 bases and J by 4 bases, with 6 bases between the two germline ends. The CDR3 runs to 12 residues. The germline gives CDR1 MDHEN, CDR2 SYDVKM.

V is TRBV5-1 and J is TRBJ2-7; the match to TRBD2 covers 10 bases. The germline V gene encodes CDR1 SGHRS and CDR2 YFSETQ. The CDR3 covers 15 residues. V shed 4 bases and J 2 bases; nucleotides not matched to a gene: 6. CDR3 amino acids: CASSPATSGTYEQYF. The CDR3 region has the DNA TGCGCCAGCAGCCCAGCAACTAGCGGGACCTACGAGCAGTACTTC.

This chain uses TRBV5-3 with TRBJ2-5; 7 bases match TRBD2. TRBV5-3 is an ORF for which the function is uncertain. Trimming removed 2 bases from V and 1 base from J; junction bases left unmatched: 8. The CDR3 runs to 16 residues. CDR3 residues: CARSLPLTSAQETQYF. The CDR3 DNA reads as TGTGCCAGAAGCTTACCCCTCACTAGCGCCCAAGAGACCCAGTACTTC.

This chain uses TRBV7-9 with TRBJ2-5; D is ambiguous. V shed 5 bases and J shed 7 bases, with 11 bases lying between them. Germline V CDR1 and CDR2: SEHNR, FQNEAQ (reference sequence). This CDR3 comprises 12 residues. In DNA, the CDR3 is TGTGCCAGCAGCACCCCTGTTGCGACCCAGTACTTC. Translating gives CASSTPVATQYF.

This rearrangement joins TRBV4-1 to TRBJ2-1; TRBD1 is a possible D gene (6 bases). V shed 1 base and J shed 0 bases, with 13 bases lying between them. Germline V gene sequence: CDR1 MGHRA, CDR2 YSYEKL. The CDR3 extends over 17 amino acids. As DNA, the CDR3 is TGCGCCAGCAGCCAAGGGTGGGGGCTCAGCTCCTACAATGAGCAGTTCTTC. This sequence encodes CASSQGWGLSSYNEQFF.

The gene calls are TRBV4-2 and TRBJ2-1, with D hard to call. Deletions cut 0 bases from V and 8 bases from J, with 11 bases between. Germline V gene lookup returns CDR1 LGHNA and CDR2 YNFKEQ. The CDR3 covers 14 residues. The CDR3 coding sequence is TGTGCCAGCAGCCAAGACGGCCCACCCGATGAGCAGTTCTTC. Translated, it gives CASSQDGPPDEQFF.

The chain employs TRBV7-3 and TRBJ2-1; D is possibly TRBD2 (5 bases). This CDR3 region has 15 residues. V lost 4 bases, J lost 0 bases, and 10 bases lay in between. CDR1 is SGHTA, CDR2 FQGTGA, per germline. The CDR3 loop is CASSSDFSSYNEQFF. In DNA form, the CDR3 reads TGTGCCAGCAGCTCGGACTTTAGCTCCTACAATGAGCAGTTCTTC.

This rearrangement joins TRBV7-2 to TRBJ2-7, with a weak D call TRBD1 (6 bases). Germline V gives CDR1 SGHTA, CDR2 FQGNSA. The length of the CDR3 is 15 residues. Trimming took 1 base from V and 2 from J, leaving 12 bases between them. DNA of the CDR3: TGTGCCAGCAGCTTAGTGCAGGGGTGGGCCTACGAGCAGTACTTC. Amino acid sequence: CASSLVQGWAYEQYF. Drawing the rest from reference TRBV7-2 and TRBJ2-7, the complete variable domain is GAGVSQSPSNKVTEKGKDVELRCDPISGHTALYWYRQSLGQGLEFLIYFQGNSAPDKSGLPSDRFSAERTGGSVSTLTIQRTQQEDSAVYLCASSLVQGWAYEQYFGPGTRLTVT.

This rearrangement joins TRBV29-1 to TRBJ2-1, with D tentatively TRBD2 (6 bases). Germline CDR1 and CDR2: SQVTM and ANQGSEA. V lost 6 bases and J lost 9, with 15 bases in between. There are 12 residues in the CDR3. The CDR3 bases are TGCAGCGTCCTGGACTCCGGGGGTGAGCAGTTCTTC. This sequence encodes CSVLDSGGEQFF.

The chain employs TRBV6-5 and TRBJ2-1, with a tentative D call TRBD2 (5 bases). Germline CDR1 MNHEY, CDR2 SVGAGI. This CDR3 has 11 residues. V gave up 4 bases and J gave up 12 bases, with 10 bases separating them. This chain's CDR3 is CASSSGGGQFF. The CDR3 DNA sequence: TGTGCCAGCAGTTCGGGTGGAGGGCAGTTCTTC.

The sample holds one count of this clone. The V call is TRBV7-7, the J call TRBJ2-3; 13 bases are shared with TRBD2. The CDR3 has 18 residues. CDR1 and CDR2 (germline): SSHAT, FNYEAQ (reference sequence). V was clipped by 5 bases and J by 1 base; unmatched bases: 9. CDR3 DNA: TGTGCCAGCAGCCATGGGACTAGCGGGATTGGGGGCACAGATACGCAGTATTTT. Its protein product is CASSHGTSGIGGTDTQYF.